This TCR beta chain was identified during a study of blood T cell repertoires in COVID-19. Study-wide background: Material from acute and convalescent COVID-19 was sourced from the United States, Italy and Spain. Sources were T cells, B-cell-depleted T cells, or PBMCs; the material itself was cDNA or gDNA.

In the original workflow: Reference gene primer amplification yielded estimated nucleated cell counts. This table comes from immunoSEQ multiplex PCR, and its TCRdb copy is limited to in-frame clones, with some not included. The V and J calls and clone size were taken over from that table, and D and trimming were inferred from the DNA. The sample holds 180,000 or so clones, under 80% seen once. The CDR3 contains 13 residues. Germline V gene data show CDR1 as MNHEY and CDR2 as SVGEGT. V dropped 4 bases and J dropped 5 bases, with 11 bases sitting between them. Sequences were obtained from peripheral blood. This clonotype was sampled from a man in his fifties or sixties who had recovered from COVID-19. This chain joins TRBV6-2 or TRBV6-3 and TRBJ1-1; D might be TRBD1 (5 bases). The CDR3 loop is CASSFGANTEAFF. CDR3 DNA sequence: TGTGCCAGCAGTTTTGGGGCGAATACTGAAGCTTTCTTT.